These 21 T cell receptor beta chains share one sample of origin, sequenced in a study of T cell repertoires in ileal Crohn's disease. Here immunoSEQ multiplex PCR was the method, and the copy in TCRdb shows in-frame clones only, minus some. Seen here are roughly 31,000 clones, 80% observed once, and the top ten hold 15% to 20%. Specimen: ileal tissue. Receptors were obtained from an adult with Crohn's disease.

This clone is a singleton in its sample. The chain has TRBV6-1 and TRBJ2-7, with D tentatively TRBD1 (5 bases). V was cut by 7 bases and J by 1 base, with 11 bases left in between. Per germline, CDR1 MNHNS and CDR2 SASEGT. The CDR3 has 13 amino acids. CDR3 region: CASMGPASYEQYF. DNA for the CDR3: TGTGCCAGCATGGGGCCGGCTTCCTACGAGCAGTACTTC.

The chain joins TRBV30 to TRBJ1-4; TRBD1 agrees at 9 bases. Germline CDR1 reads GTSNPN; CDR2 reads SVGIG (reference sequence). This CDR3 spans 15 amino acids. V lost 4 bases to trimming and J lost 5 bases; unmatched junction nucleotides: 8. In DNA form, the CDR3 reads TGTGCCTGGAACACCGGGACAGGGCTAAATGAAAAACTGTTTTTT. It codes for CAWNTGTGLNEKLFF.

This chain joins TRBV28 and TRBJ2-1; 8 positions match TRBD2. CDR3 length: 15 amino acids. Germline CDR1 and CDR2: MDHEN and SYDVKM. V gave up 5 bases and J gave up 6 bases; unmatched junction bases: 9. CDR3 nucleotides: TGTGCCAGCAGTCTCCCGGGAGGGCGGATCAATGAGCAGTTCTTC. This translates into CASSLPGGRINEQFF.

This CDR3 reads CASSLTSGIYNEQFF. DNA for the CDR3: TGTGCCAGCAGCTTGACTAGCGGGATCTACAATGAGCAGTTCTTC. The V and J genes are TRBV7-9 and TRBJ2-1; 11 bases agree with TRBD2. CDR1 SEHNR and CDR2 FQNEAQ come from the germline V gene (reference sequence). Trimming removed 3 bases from V and 3 bases from J; junction bases left unmatched: 1. The CDR3 length is 15 residues. The full variable domain, in which reference TRBV7-9 and TRBJ2-1 provide the parts outside the CDR3, is DTGVSQNPRHKITKRGQNVTFRCDPISEHNRLYWYRQTLGQGPEFLTYFQNEAQLEKSRLLSDRFSAERPKGSFSTLEIQRTEQGDSAMYLCASSLTSGIYNEQFFGPGTRLTVL.

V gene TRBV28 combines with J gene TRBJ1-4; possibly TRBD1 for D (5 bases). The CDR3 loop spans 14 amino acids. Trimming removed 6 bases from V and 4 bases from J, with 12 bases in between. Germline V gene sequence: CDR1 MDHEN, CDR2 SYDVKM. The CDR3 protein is CASSWGVGNEKLFF. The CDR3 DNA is TGTGCCAGCAGCTGGGGGGTGGGTAATGAAAAACTGTTTTTT.

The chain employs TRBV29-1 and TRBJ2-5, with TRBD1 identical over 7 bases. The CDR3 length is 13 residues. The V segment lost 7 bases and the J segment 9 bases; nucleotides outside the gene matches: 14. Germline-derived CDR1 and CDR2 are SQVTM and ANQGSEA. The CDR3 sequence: CSARQGDRAPQYF. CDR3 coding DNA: TGCAGCGCCCGGCAGGGGGACCGGGCTCCCCAGTACTTC.

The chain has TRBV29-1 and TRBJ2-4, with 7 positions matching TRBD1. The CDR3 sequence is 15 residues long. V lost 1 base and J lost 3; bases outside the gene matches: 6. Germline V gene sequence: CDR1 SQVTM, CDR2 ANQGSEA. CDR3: CSVEGAQGNKNIQYF. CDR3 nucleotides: TGCAGCGTTGAAGGGGCACAGGGGAACAAAAACATTCAGTACTTC.

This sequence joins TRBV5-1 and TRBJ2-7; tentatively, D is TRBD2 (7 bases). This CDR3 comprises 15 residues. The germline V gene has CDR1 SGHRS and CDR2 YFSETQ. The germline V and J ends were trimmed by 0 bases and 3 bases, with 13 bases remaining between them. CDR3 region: CASSLARGPGYEQYF. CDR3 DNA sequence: TGCGCCAGCAGCTTGGCGCGGGGGCCGGGCTACGAGCAGTACTTC.

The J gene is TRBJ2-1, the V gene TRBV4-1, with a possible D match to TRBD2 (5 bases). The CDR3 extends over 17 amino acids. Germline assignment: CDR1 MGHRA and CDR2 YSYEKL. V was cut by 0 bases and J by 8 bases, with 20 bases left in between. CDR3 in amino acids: CASSQDMDFSFWDEQFF. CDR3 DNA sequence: TGCGCCAGCAGCCAAGACATGGACTTTAGTTTCTGGGATGAGCAGTTCTTC.

CDR3 nucleotides: TGTGCCAGCTCACCCCGGACAGGGGTCCCCTATGGCTACACCTTC. This sequence encodes CASSPRTGVPYGYTF. The rearrangement links TRBV18 to TRBJ1-2, with TRBD1 identical over 9 bases. Looked up from germline, CDR1 is KGHSH and CDR2 is LQKENI. The CDR3 totals 15 residues. The J segment lost 4 bases and the V segment lost 3 bases, leaving 6 bases of the junction unmatched.

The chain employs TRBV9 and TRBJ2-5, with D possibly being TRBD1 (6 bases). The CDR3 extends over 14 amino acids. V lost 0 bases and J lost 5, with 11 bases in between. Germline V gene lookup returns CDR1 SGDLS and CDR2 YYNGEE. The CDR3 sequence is CASSVGWGPETQYF. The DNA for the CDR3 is TGTGCCAGCAGCGTAGGGTGGGGGCCGGAGACCCAGTACTTC.

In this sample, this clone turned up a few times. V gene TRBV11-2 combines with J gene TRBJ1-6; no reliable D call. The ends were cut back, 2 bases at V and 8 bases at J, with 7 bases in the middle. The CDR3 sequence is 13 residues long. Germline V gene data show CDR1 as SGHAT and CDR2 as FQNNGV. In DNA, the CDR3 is TGTGCCAGCAGCTTAAATCGGGATTCACCCCTCCACTTT. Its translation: CASSLNRDSPLHF.

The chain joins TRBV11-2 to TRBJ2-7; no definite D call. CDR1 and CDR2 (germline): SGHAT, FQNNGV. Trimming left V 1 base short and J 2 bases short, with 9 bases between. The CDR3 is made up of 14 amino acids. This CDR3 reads CASSLVGTAYEQYF. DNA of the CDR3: TGTGCCAGCAGCTTAGTTGGCACAGCCTACGAGCAGTACTTC.

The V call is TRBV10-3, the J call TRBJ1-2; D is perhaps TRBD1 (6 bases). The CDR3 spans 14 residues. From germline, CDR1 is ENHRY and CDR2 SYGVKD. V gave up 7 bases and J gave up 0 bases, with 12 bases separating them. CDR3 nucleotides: TGTGCCATCACTATGGACAGACCTAACTATGGCTACACCTTC. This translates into CAITMDRPNYGYTF.

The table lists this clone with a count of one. CDR3 sequence (DNA): TGTGCCAGCAGTCTACGGGAGGGCCCCTACGAGCAGTACTTC. Protein: CASSLREGPYEQYF. J is TRBJ2-7 and V is TRBV27; TRBD2 matches 8 bases. V was clipped by 5 bases and J by 2 bases; unmatched bases: 5. Germline lookup yields CDR1 MNHEY and CDR2 SMNVEV (reference sequence). This CDR3 comprises 14 residues.

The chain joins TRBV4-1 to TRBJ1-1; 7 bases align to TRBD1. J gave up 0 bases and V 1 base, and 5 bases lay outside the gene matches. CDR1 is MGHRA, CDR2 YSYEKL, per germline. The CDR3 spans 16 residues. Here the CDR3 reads CASSQGTGAMNTEAFF. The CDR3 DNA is TGCGCCAGCAGCCAAGGAACAGGGGCAATGAACACTGAAGCTTTCTTT.

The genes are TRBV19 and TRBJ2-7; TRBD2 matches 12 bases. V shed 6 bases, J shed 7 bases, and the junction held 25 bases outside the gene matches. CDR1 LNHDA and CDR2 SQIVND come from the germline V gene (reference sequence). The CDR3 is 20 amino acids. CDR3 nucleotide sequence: TGTGCCAGTAGCAATAAACCCCCACTAGCGGGAGGTCCCCGGGTCGGTGAGCAGTACTTC. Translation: CASSNKPPLAGGPRVGEQYF.

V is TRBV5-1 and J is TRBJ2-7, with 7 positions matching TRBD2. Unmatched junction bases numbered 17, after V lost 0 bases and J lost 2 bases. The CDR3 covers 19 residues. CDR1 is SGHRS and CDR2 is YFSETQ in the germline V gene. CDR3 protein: CASSLVPPTSGTRTYEQYF. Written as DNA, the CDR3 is TGCGCCAGCAGCTTGGTTCCCCCAACCAGCGGGACCAGAACCTACGAGCAGTACTTC.

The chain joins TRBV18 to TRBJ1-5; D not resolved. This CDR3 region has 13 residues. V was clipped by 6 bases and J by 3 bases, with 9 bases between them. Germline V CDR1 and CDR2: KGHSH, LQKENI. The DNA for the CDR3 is TGTGCCAGCTCGACGGGTTTCAATCAGCCCCAGCATTTT. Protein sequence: CASSTGFNQPQHF.

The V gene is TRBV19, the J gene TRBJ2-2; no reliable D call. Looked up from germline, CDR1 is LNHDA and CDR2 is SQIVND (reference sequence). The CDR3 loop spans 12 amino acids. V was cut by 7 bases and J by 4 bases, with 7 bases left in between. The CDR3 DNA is TGTGCCAGTACCCTCTTCACCGGGGAGCTGTTTTTT. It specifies CASTLFTGELFF.

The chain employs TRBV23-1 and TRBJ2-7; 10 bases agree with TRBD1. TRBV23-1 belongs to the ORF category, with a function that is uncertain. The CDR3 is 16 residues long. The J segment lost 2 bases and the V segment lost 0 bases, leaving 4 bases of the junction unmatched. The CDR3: CASSQSGTGDTYEQYF. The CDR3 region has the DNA TGCGCCAGCAGTCAATCGGGGACAGGGGACACCTACGAGCAGTACTTC.